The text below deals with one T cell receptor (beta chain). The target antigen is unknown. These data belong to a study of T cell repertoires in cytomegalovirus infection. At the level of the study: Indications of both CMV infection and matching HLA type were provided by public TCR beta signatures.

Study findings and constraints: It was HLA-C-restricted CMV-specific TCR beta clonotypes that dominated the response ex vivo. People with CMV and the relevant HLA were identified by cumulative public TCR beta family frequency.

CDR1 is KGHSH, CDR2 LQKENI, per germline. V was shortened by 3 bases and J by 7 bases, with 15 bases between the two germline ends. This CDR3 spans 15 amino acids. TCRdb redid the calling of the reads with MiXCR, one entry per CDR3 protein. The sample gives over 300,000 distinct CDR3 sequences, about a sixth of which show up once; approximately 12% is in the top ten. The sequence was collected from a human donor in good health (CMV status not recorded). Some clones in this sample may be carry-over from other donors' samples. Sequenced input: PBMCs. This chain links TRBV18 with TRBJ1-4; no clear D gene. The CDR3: CASSPLRGTGEKLFF. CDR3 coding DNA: TGTGCCAGCTCACCTCTACGGGGAACGGGTGAAAAACTGTTTTTT.